This T cell receptor beta chain stems from a study of cytomegalovirus exposure and HLA in healthy donors. Study-level points and caveats: It was only CMV serostatus that was available as immune exposure information.

In regard to this clone: Antigen: not known.

With 60 Vbeta and 13 Jbeta primers, the PCR was carried out. This table comes from immunoSEQ multiplex PCR, and its TCRdb copy is limited to in-frame clones, with some not included. This sample yields more than 85,000 clones, of which around 73% are seen a single time; 1.3% belongs to the top ten. The sample was PBMCs. The clonotype was recovered from a man younger than 40 in good health and CMV-seronegative.

The CDR3 protein is CASTQSPDEKLFF. The CDR3 DNA is TGTGCCAGCACCCAATCGCCGGATGAAAAACTGTTTTTT. The chain is built from TRBV5-6 and TRBJ1-4; D unresolved. CDR3 length: 13 residues. V was trimmed by 6 bases and J by 6 bases, leaving 12 bases between them. Germline V gene lookup returns CDR1 SGHDT and CDR2 YYEEEE.